This T cell receptor beta chain comes out of a study of T cell responses to AZD1222 COVID-19 vaccine. Only in-frame clones appear in the TCRdb table, and some are missing; sequencing was by immunoSEQ multiplex PCR. Among 30,000 to 35,000 clones listed, about nine tenths were seen once. The TCR originated in an adult in good health. This material consisted of peripheral blood, taken on day 0 of AZD1222 vaccination.

For the CDR3, the DNA is TGTGCCAGCAGCTTGTCCAGTCGCATGAACACTGAAGCTTTCTTT. It is translated as CASSLSSRMNTEAFF. This sequence joins TRBV5-8 and TRBJ1-1; D not certain. Germline CDR1 is SGHTS and CDR2 is YDEGEE. CDR3 size: 15 residues. V dropped 1 base and J dropped 0 bases, with 10 bases sitting between them.